A selection of T cell receptor beta chains follows, all from one sample in a study of cytomegalovirus exposure and HLA in healthy donors. The data were produced by immunoSEQ multiplex PCR, yet TCRdb's version contains in-frame clones alone and is incomplete. The data hold about 150,000 clones, with approximately 9% observed a single time. The sequenced material came from PBMCs. Source of these receptors: a male donor in good health and CMV-seronegative. The CDR3 runs from the conserved cysteine through the conserved F or W. The D gene is left open where the match is weak. Only some rows state a clone size, as once, few, many or a class for expanded clones.

>few|TRBD2|TRBJ2-5|TRBV2
CASRVGTSQQETQYF
TGTGCCAGCAGAGTTGGGACTAGCCAACAAGAGACCCAGTACTTC
>few|TRBD1|TRBJ2-7|TRBV6-4
CASSERARRGRIDEQYF
TGTGCCAGCAGTGAGCGGGCCAGAAGGGGGCGCATCGACGAGCAGTACTTC
>.|.|TRBJ1-2|TRBV19
CASSINGLRKDGYTF
TGTGCCAGTAGTATAAATGGGTTGAGGAAAGATGGCTACACCTTC
>.|TRBD1|TRBJ2-6|TRBV28
CASRDPGQPSGANVLTF
TGTGCCAGCCGAGACCCGGGACAGCCCTCTGGGGCCAACGTCCTGACTTTC
>few|TRBD1|TRBJ2-5|TRBV11-1
CASSSDRVGETQYF
TGTGCCAGCAGCTCCGACAGGGTCGGGGAGACCCAGTACTTC
>once|.|TRBJ1-2|TRBV7-2
CASSPRSGWYGYTF
TGTGCCAGCAGCCCCAGGTCGGGATGGTATGGCTACACCTTC
>few|TRBD2|TRBJ2-3|TRBV4-3
CASSQTFAGGRGGSTDTQYF
TGCGCCAGCAGCCAAACATTCGCGGGGGGCCGGGGGGGTAGCACAGATACGCAGTATTTT
>.|TRBD1|TRBJ2-7|TRBV9
CASSGQQGAVFEQYF
TGTGCCAGCAGCGGACAGCAGGGGGCCGTCTTCGAGCAGTACTTC
>few|TRBD1|TRBJ1-6|TRBV7-9
CASSGWRDRGNSPLNF
TGTGCCAGCAGCGGATGGAGGGACAGGGGTAATTCACCCCTCAACTTT
>few|.|TRBJ1-1|TRBV4-1
CASSQEFGGPSTAFF
TGCGCCAGCAGCCAAGAATTTGGAGGACCGTCTACGGCTTTCTTT
>few|TRBD2|TRBJ2-1|TRBV29-1
CSVEDRGLAVNEQFF
TGCAGCGTTGAAGATCGTGGACTAGCGGTCAATGAGCAGTTCTTC
>.|.|TRBJ1-2|TRBV7-3
CASSLNGGGGYTF
TGTGCCAGCAGCTTAAACGGGGGGGGTGGCTACACCTTC
>few|TRBD1|TRBJ1-1|TRBV11-2
CASSWDRGNTEAFF
TGTGCCAGCAGCTGGGACAGGGGGAACACTGAAGCTTTCTTT
>few|.|TRBJ1-1|TRBV28
CASRGPITEAFF
TGTGCCAGCAGGGGGCCTATTACTGAAGCTTTCTTT
>.|TRBD1|TRBJ1-2|TRBV7-8
CASSRRDRAYGYTF
TGTGCCAGCAGCCGTCGGGACAGGGCCTATGGCTACACCTTC
>few|.|TRBJ2-7|TRBV13
CASSGGGSYEQYF
TGTGCCAGCAGCGGCGGAGGCTCCTACGAGCAGTACTTC
>few|TRBD1|TRBJ2-7|TRBV7-9
CASSFRDRDYEQYF
TGTGCCAGCAGCTTCCGGGACAGAGACTACGAGCAGTACTTC
>.|.|TRBJ1-4|TRBV5-1
CASSFGQYNEKLFF
TGCGCCAGCAGCTTCGGACAGTATAATGAAAAACTGTTTTTT
>few|TRBD1|TRBJ2-7|TRBV5-4
CASSTTGGHYEQYF
TGTGCCAGCAGCACGACAGGGGGCCACTACGAGCAGTACTTC
>.|.|TRBJ2-6|TRBV5-6
CASSLWHSGANVLTF
TGTGCCAGCAGCTTGTGGCACTCTGGGGCCAACGTCCTGACTTTC
>.|TRBD1|TRBJ1-5|TRBV19
CASTSVETGGRQPQHF
TGTGCCAGTACCTCGGTAGAGACAGGGGGCAGGCAGCCCCAGCATTTT
>.|.|TRBJ2-7|TRBV28
CASSFQGRYEQYF
TGTGCCAGCAGTTTCCAGGGCCGGTACGAGCAGTACTTC
>few|TRBD1|TRBJ1-5|TRBV28
CASIPWGQGANQPQHF
TGTGCCAGCATCCCTTGGGGACAGGGGGCGAATCAGCCCCAGCATTTT
>.|.|TRBJ1-4|TRBV4-1
CASSQRDEKLFF
TGCGCCAGCAGCCAGCGAGATGAAAAACTGTTTTTT
>.|.|TRBJ1-4|TRBV15
CATSPSAGSNEKLFF
TGTGCCACCAGTCCCTCGGCGGGGTCTAATGAAAAACTGTTTTTT
>.|.|TRBJ1-2|TRBV10-3
CAIKAGDISYTF
TGTGCCATCAAGGCAGGGGACATCTCCTACACCTTC
>few|.|TRBJ2-3|TRBV21-1
CASSKGQCGGRWIADTQYF
TGTGCCAGCAGCAAAGGCCAGTGCGGAGGCCGTTGGATTGCAGATACGCAGTATTTT
>.|.|TRBJ1-1|TRBV19
CASSMTMQGSEAFF
TGTGCCAGTAGTATGACAATGCAGGGGAGTGAAGCTTTCTTT
>few|.|TRBJ2-1|TRBV19
CASSDSFSYNEQFF
TGTGCCAGTTCAGACAGTTTCTCCTACAATGAGCAGTTCTTC
>.|.|TRBJ1-3|TRBV28
CASIVPCCNTIYF
TGTGCCAGCATCGTCCCGTGTTGTAACACCATATATTTT
>.|.|TRBJ2-5|TRBV6-6
CASRLGQGAWEETQYF
TGTGCCAGCAGGCTGGGGCAGGGCGCTTGGGAAGAGACCCAGTACTTC
>.|TRBD1|TRBJ2-5|TRBV28
CASSDRGGFQETQYF
TGTGCCAGCAGTGACAGGGGGGGTTTCCAAGAGACCCAGTACTTC
>.|TRBD1|TRBJ2-5|TRBV29-1
CSVVDPGQIQETQYF
TGCAGCGTTGTTGATCCGGGACAGATACAAGAGACCCAGTACTTC
>.|.|TRBJ1-1|TRBV19
CASSIEGENTEAFF
TGTGCCAGTAGTATAGAAGGGGAGAACACTGAAGCTTTCTTT
>few|TRBD2|TRBJ2-7|TRBV5-5
CASSLGGLAFYEQYF
TGTGCCAGCAGCTTGGGGGGACTAGCATTCTACGAGCAGTACTTC
>few|.|TRBJ2-1|TRBV28
CASSLGQRPRVEQFF
TGTGCCAGCAGTTTAGGGCAGCGGCCTCGGGTTGAGCAGTTCTTC
>few|.|TRBJ2-1|TRBV7-8
CASSKTSSYNEQFF
TGTGCCAGCAGCAAGACTAGTAGCTACAATGAGCAGTTCTTC
>.|.|TRBJ1-2|TRBV30
CAWSVGGYYGYTF
TGTGCCTGGAGTGTAGGGGGATACTATGGCTACACCTTC
>.|TRBD2|TRBJ2-7|TRBV5-6
CASSLAAANEQYF
TGTGCCAGTTCACTAGCGGCAGCCAACGAGCAGTACTTC
>few|.|TRBJ2-2|TRBV7-6
CASSPTLGALTGELFF
TGTGCCAGCAGCCCTACTTTGGGGGCTTTGACCGGGGAGCTGTTTTTT